What follows are 10 T cell receptor beta chains derived from one specimen sequenced in a study of T cells in Graves' hyperthyroidism and ophthalmopathy. Amplified regions were TCR beta CDR3 sequences from RNA transcripts. Primed by the HTBI set, a first-round RT-PCR was run on the TCR CDR3. TCRdb re-analysed the multiplex PCR reads in MiXCR, keeping a single row per CDR3 protein. The top ten hold more than 15% of the sample, which has approximately 530,000 distinct CDR3 sequences, 15% to 20% seen once. Sequenced material: blood. Receptors originate from a woman younger than 35 with Graves' hyperthyroidism.

In its sample, this clonotype was seen many times. The chain recombines TRBV20-1 with TRBJ2-3; 10 nucleotides align to TRBD2. The germline gives CDR1 DFQATT, CDR2 SNEGSKA (reference sequence). The CDR3 totals 14 residues. Unmatched junction bases numbered 6, after V lost 5 bases and J lost 4 bases. CDR3 sequence (DNA): TGCAGTGCTGAGCGGGGGGGCCTTCCAGATACGCAGTATTTT. It is translated as CSAERGGLPDTQYF.

Many counts were recorded for this clonotype. V and J are TRBV5-5 and TRBJ2-7, with a weak D call TRBD2 (6 bases). CDR3 length equals 12 residues. From germline, CDR1 is SGHKS and CDR2 YYEKEE (reference sequence). Trimming shortened V by 2 bases and J by 7 bases, and 10 bases separated the two germline ends. The CDR3 coding sequence is TGTGCCAGCAGCTTATCAGGGAGGGAGCAGTACTTC. This translates into CASSLSGREQYF.

This clonotype was recorded many times. The CDR3 region is CASSEAQDVWSSYNEQFF. The CDR3 nucleotides are TGTGCCAGCAGTGAAGCGCAGGACGTATGGAGCTCCTACAATGAGCAGTTCTTC. This sequence joins TRBV6-1 and TRBJ2-1; D gene ambiguous. This CDR3 comprises 18 residues. The V gene's germline CDR1 is MNHNS and CDR2 SASEGT. V lost 0 bases and J 0 bases, leaving 15 bases between the germline ends.

This clonotype appeared a few times. This sequence joins TRBV6-1 and TRBJ1-6; D is unclear. V was clipped by 5 bases and J by 6 bases, with 5 bases between them. CDR1 is MNHNS, CDR2 SASEGT, per germline. The CDR3 extends over 12 amino acids. In DNA form, the CDR3 reads TGTGCCAGCAGTAGAAGTAATTCACCCCTCCACTTT. This sequence encodes CASSRSNSPLHF.

The chain recombines TRBV9 with TRBJ1-5; D ambiguous. The CDR3 consists of 15 residues. The germline CDR1 and CDR2 sequences are SGDLS and YYNGEE. V was shortened by 0 bases and J by 0 bases, with 7 bases between the two germline ends. The CDR3 sequence: CASSVEESSNQPQHF. The CDR3 DNA follows: TGTGCCAGCAGCGTAGAGGAGAGTAGCAATCAGCCCCAGCATTTT. The full variable domain, in which reference TRBV9 and TRBJ1-5 provide the parts outside the CDR3, is DSGVTQTPKHLITATGQRVTLRCSPRSGDLSVYWYQQSLDQGLQFLIQYYNGEERAKGNILERFSAQQFPDLHSELNLSSLELGDSALYFCASSVEESSNQPQHFGDGTRLSIL.

The V gene is TRBV5-1, the J gene TRBJ1-2; D is ambiguous. Germline CDR1 and CDR2: SGHRS and YFSETQ. Deletions cut 0 bases from V and 2 bases from J, with 8 bases between. The CDR3 has 14 amino acids. The CDR3 loop reads CASSLGQANYGYTF. In DNA form, the CDR3 reads TGCGCCAGCAGCTTGGGGCAGGCGAACTATGGCTACACCTTC.

CDR3 protein: CAISGAGGEGYTF. The CDR3 DNA sequence: TGTGCCATCAGTGGGGCAGGGGGCGAAGGCTACACCTTC. This rearrangement joins TRBV10-3 to TRBJ1-2; 8 bases align to TRBD1. The CDR3 totals 13 residues. The germline V gene has CDR1 ENHRY and CDR2 SYGVKD. The V gene end was trimmed by 4 bases and the J gene end by 8 bases; junction bases not matched to a gene: 6.

The chain uses TRBV6-1 and TRBJ1-2; D ambiguous. This CDR3 has 14 residues. Looked up from germline, CDR1 is MNHNS and CDR2 is SASEGT. Trimming took off 1 base at V and 4 bases at J, with 10 bases between the two ends. As DNA, the CDR3 is TGTGCCAGCAGTGAAGGCATAGGGATCTATGGCTACACCTTC. Amino acids: CASSEGIGIYGYTF.

This clonotype was seen a few times. This clone may be a read error of a much larger clone one base away. The chain employs TRBV11-2 and TRBJ2-7; 7 positions match TRBD1. The CDR3 sequence is 13 residues long. Germline V gene sequence: CDR1 SGHAT, CDR2 FQNNGV. DNA of the CDR3: TGTGCCAGCAGAGATGGGACAGCCTACGAGCGGTACTTC. It encodes CASRDGTAYERYF.

This clonotype turned up a few times. The junction shows a germline mismatch at one end, possibly a read error. The rearrangement links TRBV6-2 or TRBV6-3 to TRBJ2-1, with 11 bases aligning to TRBD2. This CDR3 has 20 amino acids. Germline CDR1 and CDR2: MNHEY and SVGEGT. The CDR3 loop is CVSSYPSLAGGTSSYNEQFF. CDR3 nucleotides: TGTGTCAGCAGTTATCCTAGCCTAGCGGGGGGCACAAGCTCCTACAATGAGCAGTTCTTC.